This T cell receptor (beta chain) was profiled in a study of blood T cell repertoires in COVID-19. Study-wide context: COVID-19 samples, acute and convalescent, were from the United States, Italy and Spain. T cells, B-cell-depleted T cells, or PBMCs provided the cDNA or gDNA that served as material.

The CDR3 has 15 residues. V gave up 5 bases and J gave up 0 bases; unmatched junction bases: 5. CDR1 is SGHTA and CDR2 is FQGNSA in the germline V gene. Authors' data handling: Cell counts per sample came from amplifying reference gene primers. Measured with immunoSEQ multiplex PCR; TCRdb has only the in-frame clones, and not every one. The D gene and trimming were derived from the DNA, and the V and J assignments and clone size from that table. The sample includes almost 200,000 clones, about 90% of them seen just once. Sequencing was performed on peripheral blood. This clonotype was sampled from a woman between 70 and 85 years old with acute or convalescent COVID-19. The V call is TRBV7-2, the J call TRBJ2-7, with 9 bases aligning to TRBD1. CDR3 residues: CASSRGQGTSYEQYF. The CDR3 region has the DNA TGTGCCAGCAGCCGCGGACAGGGGACCTCCTACGAGCAGTACTTC.